The present TCR beta chain was sequenced within a study of T cells after yellow fever vaccination. Via MiXCR, TCRdb re-called the 5' RACE reads, giving one row per CDR3 protein. The table includes under 150,000 distinct CDR3 sequences, 7.7% detected once. As to this clonotype: Its antigen remains unidentified.

The study, taken as a whole, reports: High-abundance clonotypes from the bulk population could contaminate FACS-sorted repertoires. The CD4 compartment and the CD8 compartment contained a small share of clonotypes in common. Most clones from primary vaccination were detected again post-booster (roughly 96% CD4, roughly 90% CD8).

The TCR originated in a man younger than 40 who received the YFV17D yellow fever vaccine. The sequencing used CD4+ T cells sorted from PBMCs, collected 5 days after the yellow fever booster vaccination.

As DNA, the CDR3 is TGTGCCAGCACCCCGGGACAGTACGAGCAGTACTTC. Its translation is CASTPGQYEQYF. The chain has TRBV7-2 and TRBJ2-7, with 7 bases matching TRBD1. In germline, CDR1 is SGHTA, CDR2 FQGNSA. The CDR3 sequence is 12 residues long. V was pared by 7 bases and J by 4 bases, with 4 bases of the junction left unmatched.